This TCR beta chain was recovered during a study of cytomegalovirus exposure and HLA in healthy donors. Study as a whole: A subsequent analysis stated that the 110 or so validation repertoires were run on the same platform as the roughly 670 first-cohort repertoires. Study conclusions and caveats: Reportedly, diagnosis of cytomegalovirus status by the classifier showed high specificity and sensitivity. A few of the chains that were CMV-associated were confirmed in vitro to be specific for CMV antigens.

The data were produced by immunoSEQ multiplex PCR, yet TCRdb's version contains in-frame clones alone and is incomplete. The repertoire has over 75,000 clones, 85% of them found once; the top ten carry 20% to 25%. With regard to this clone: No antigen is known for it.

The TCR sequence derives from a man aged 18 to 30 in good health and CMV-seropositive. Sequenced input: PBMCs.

The CDR3 coding sequence is TGTGCCAGCAGGCAGGGCTACCATCAGCCCCAGCATTTT. This gives the protein CASRQGYHQPQHF. The chain has TRBV28 and TRBJ1-5; TRBD1 might be the D (5 bases). The CDR3 loop spans 13 amino acids. V was clipped by 6 bases and J by 5 bases, with 11 bases between them. Germline-derived CDR1 and CDR2 are MDHEN and SYDVKM.